The 10 T cell receptor beta chains given below trace back to one sample, sequenced in a study of cytomegalovirus exposure and HLA in healthy donors. The PCR contained 60 Vbeta and 13 Jbeta primers. Clones were read by immunoSEQ multiplex PCR, and TCRdb kept only the in-frame ones, dropping some. The data contain about 150,000 clones, 75% to 85% of them singletons. The source material was PBMCs. All receptors come from a man in his forties or fifties in good health and CMV-seropositive.

The sample holds one count of this clone. This chain uses TRBV11-1 with TRBJ2-3; D perhaps matches TRBD2 (7 bases). The germline V gene has CDR1 SGHAT and CDR2 FQDESV (reference sequence). CDR3 length: 17 residues. The germline V and J ends were trimmed by 6 bases and 3 bases, with 22 bases remaining between them. DNA for the CDR3: TGTGCCAGCAGTAACGATGTTGTGGGGGGGCTAACAGATACGCAGTATTTT. This gives the protein CASSNDVVGGLTDTQYF.

This sequence joins TRBV27 and TRBJ2-1; 10 bases line up with TRBD1. This CDR3 is 15 amino acids long. Germline values: CDR1 MNHEY, CDR2 SMNVEV (reference sequence). With V trimmed by 2 bases and J by 3 bases, 1 base remained unmatched. The CDR3, as DNA: TGTGCCAGCAGTTTAGACAGGGGGCGCTACAATGAGCAGTTCTTC. It yields the protein CASSLDRGRYNEQFF.

This chain connects TRBV4-1 to TRBJ1-4; tentative D call: TRBD1 (6 bases). The germline V gene encodes CDR1 MGHRA and CDR2 YSYEKL. The CDR3 is made up of 15 amino acids. The V end was cut by 1 base, the J end by 3 bases, with 9 bases between. The CDR3 DNA reads as TGCGCCAGCAGCCAAGGGGAGGGGGCTAATGAAAAACTGTTTTTT. Translated: CASSQGEGANEKLFF.

This chain links TRBV25-1 with TRBJ2-5, with a possible D match to TRBD1 (6 bases). The CDR3 runs 16 residues. Germline CDR1 reads MGHDK; CDR2 reads SYGVNS. Trimming shortened V by 4 bases and J by 2 bases, and 17 bases separated the two germline ends. Written as DNA, the CDR3 is TGTGCCAGCAGTGGAACCATCGGACAGTTACAAGAGACCCAGTACTTC. Translation: CASSGTIGQLQETQYF.

The rearrangement joins TRBV5-6 to TRBJ2-5; possible D gene TRBD1, 6 bases. CDR3 length equals 16 residues. Germline values: CDR1 SGHDT, CDR2 YYEEEE. V was cut by 3 bases and J by 2 bases, with 17 bases left in between. The CDR3 here is CASSSIAQGLQETQYF. The CDR3 region has the DNA TGTGCCAGCAGCTCAATTGCACAGGGTTTACAAGAGACCCAGTACTTC.

V is TRBV5-6 and J is TRBJ1-1; no clear D gene. In germline, CDR1 is SGHDT, CDR2 YYEEEE. The ends were cut back, 0 bases at V and 3 bases at J, with 12 bases in the middle. The CDR3 has 15 residues. The CDR3 reads CASSLEQARYTEAFF. The CDR3 region has the DNA TGTGCCAGCAGCTTGGAGCAGGCTCGATACACTGAAGCTTTCTTT.

This clone has a single count. This chain connects TRBV27 to TRBJ1-6; D is unresolved. CDR3 length: 15 residues. V was clipped by 0 bases and J by 7 bases, with 10 bases between them. The V gene's germline CDR1 is MNHEY and CDR2 SMNVEV (reference sequence). CDR3 protein: CASSLSGSGNSPLHF. DNA of the CDR3: TGTGCCAGCAGTTTATCGGGGTCGGGGAATTCACCCCTCCACTTT.

The rearrangement links TRBV7-9 to TRBJ1-2, with D uncertain. Germline V lookup: CDR1 SEHNR, CDR2 FQNEAQ (reference sequence). The CDR3 extends over 12 amino acids. V was pared by 5 bases and J by 6 bases, with 10 bases between. CDR3 in amino acids: CASSRSGDGYTF. In nucleotides, the CDR3 is TGTGCCAGCAGCCGGTCTGGTGATGGCTACACCTTC.

The V and J genes are TRBV29-1 and TRBJ2-7; 7 bases line up with TRBD2. The CDR3 length is 15 residues. The trim removed 1 base at V and 2 bases at J, leaving 8 bases unmatched. Germline V gives CDR1 SQVTM, CDR2 ANQGSEA. The CDR3 is CSVEGGGVGAYEQYF. The CDR3 DNA follows: TGCAGCGTTGAAGGTGGGGGGGTCGGTGCCTACGAGCAGTACTTC.

The genes are TRBV2 and TRBJ1-2; 10 positions agree with TRBD1. Trimming cost V 4 bases and J 4 bases; bases outside gene matches: 6. CDR1 SNHLY and CDR2 FYNNEI come from the germline V gene. This CDR3 contains 15 residues. In DNA form, the CDR3 reads TGTGCCAGCAGTGTTGGGGGACAGGGGATCTATGGCTACACCTTC. Translated, it gives CASSVGGQGIYGYTF.